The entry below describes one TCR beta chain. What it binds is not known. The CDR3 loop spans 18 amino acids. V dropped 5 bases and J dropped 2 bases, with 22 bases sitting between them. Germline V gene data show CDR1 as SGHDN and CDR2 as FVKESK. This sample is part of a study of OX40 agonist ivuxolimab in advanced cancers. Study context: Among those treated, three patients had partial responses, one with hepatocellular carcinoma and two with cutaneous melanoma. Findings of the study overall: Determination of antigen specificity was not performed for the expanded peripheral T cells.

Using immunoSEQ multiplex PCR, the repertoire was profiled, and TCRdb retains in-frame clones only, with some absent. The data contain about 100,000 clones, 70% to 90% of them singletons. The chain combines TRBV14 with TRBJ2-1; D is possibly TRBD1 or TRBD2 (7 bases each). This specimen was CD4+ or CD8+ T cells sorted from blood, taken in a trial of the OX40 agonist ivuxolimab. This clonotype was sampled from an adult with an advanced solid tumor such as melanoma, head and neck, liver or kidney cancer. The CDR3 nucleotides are TGTGCCAGCAGCTTCATAAAACAGGGGAGGGAAGCCTACAATGAGCAGTTCTTC. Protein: CASSFIKQGREAYNEQFF.